Reported below is one TCR beta chain. The record originates from a study of blood T cell repertoires in COVID-19. Study-wide context: The study drew acute and convalescent COVID-19 samples from the United States, Italy and Spain. T cells, B-cell-depleted T cells, or PBMCs provided the cDNA or gDNA that served as material.

In the original workflow: Counts of nucleated cells, estimated from reference gene primer amplification, were obtained. Using immunoSEQ multiplex PCR, the repertoire was profiled, and TCRdb retains in-frame clones only, with some absent. That table is the source of V, J and clone size, and D and trimming were worked out from the DNA. The sample yields approximately 300,000 clones, more than 80% seen once. While infection was still active, Seattle patients were enrolled and then followed longitudinally. The TCR originated in a woman aged 25 to 39 with COVID-19, enrolled during active disease. The sequencing sample was made of peripheral blood.

Here the CDR3 reads CASSDSSGSYGYTF. As DNA, the CDR3 is TGTGCCAGCAGTGACTCTTCGGGGAGCTATGGCTACACCTTC. The chain is built from TRBV25-1 and TRBJ1-2, with D unresolved. CDR3 length equals 14 residues. Trimming shortened V by 3 bases and J by 4 bases, and 12 bases separated the two germline ends. Per germline, CDR1 MGHDK and CDR2 SYGVNS.